This TCR beta chain was documented in a study of blood T cells in healthy people across ages. Study-level findings and limits: The CMV status of each donor remained undetermined, and this could have confounded shifts in expanded clonotypes. With unsorted PBMCs, a conclusive comparison of naive versus antigen-experienced cells was not possible. Higher diversity and more naive CD4+ cells were features of long-lived donors, compared to aged donors.

The use of a sample-barcoded 5' primer and a J-beta primer mix characterized a second PCR of roughly 6 to 11 cycles. TCRdb re-called the 5' RACE reads through MiXCR, storing one row per CDR3 protein. The sample contains some 860,000 distinct CDR3 sequences, roughly three fifths of which appear only once. Germline V gene sequence: CDR1 DFQATT, CDR2 SNEGSKA (reference sequence). V shed 5 bases, J shed 2 bases, and the junction held 7 bases outside the gene matches. The CDR3 is 14 amino acids. Healthy Caucasian individuals from Russia aged roughly 6 to 90 were enrolled as donors. There are a few counts of this clonotype. The antigen is undetermined.

Specimen: blood. The receptor was isolated from a man aged 35-49 years in good health. V usage is TRBV20-1 and J usage is TRBJ2-7; 9 bases align to TRBD1. The CDR3: CSASPGQGPYEQYF. The CDR3 DNA is TGCAGTGCTTCACCGGGACAGGGACCCTACGAGCAGTACTTC.